A selection of T cell receptor beta chains follows, all from one sample in a study of blood T cells in healthy people across ages. TCRdb called the 5' RACE reads again in MiXCR, with one record for every CDR3 protein. The top ten hold roughly 9% of the sample, which has 500,000 to 550,000 distinct CDR3 sequences, approximately 25% seen once. These data are also associated with another study on T cells of mothers and their children.

Sequences were obtained from blood. These receptors all come from a boy under 18 in good health. The CDR3 runs from the conserved cysteine through the conserved F or W. D genes are given only for firm matches. Size is stated for part of the rows, as once, few or many counts, or as a class when the clone is expanded.

d_gene: -; abundance: -; j_gene: TRBJ2-5; v_gene: TRBV15; CDR3nt: TGTGCCACCAGCAGAGATCAACTAGAGGGGTCAGGGGAGACCCAGTACTTC; CDR3aa: CATSRDQLEGSGETQYF
d_gene: TRBD1; abundance: -; j_gene: TRBJ2-1; v_gene: TRBV11-2; CDR3nt: TGTGCCAGCAGCTTAGGGACAGGGGACGTTGAGCAGTTCTTC; CDR3aa: CASSLGTGDVEQFF
d_gene: -; abundance: -; j_gene: TRBJ2-7; v_gene: TRBV4-3; CDR3nt: TGCGCCTACCCAGGCAGGGCCCCCTACGAGCAGTACTTC; CDR3aa: CAYPGRAPYEQYF
d_gene: -; abundance: -; j_gene: TRBJ1-4; v_gene: TRBV25-1; CDR3nt: TGTGCCAGCAGTGAATGGGGGAACGGTGAAAAACTGTTTTTT; CDR3aa: CASSEWGNGEKLFF
d_gene: -; abundance: few; j_gene: TRBJ2-6; v_gene: TRBV25-1; CDR3nt: TGTGCCAGCAGTGGAGACAGGCCCCTCTCTGGGGCCAACGTCCTGACTTTC; CDR3aa: CASSGDRPLSGANVLTF
d_gene: -; abundance: few; j_gene: TRBJ2-1; v_gene: TRBV20-1; CDR3nt: TGCAGTGCTAGAGATGCTGGGCATGAGCAGTTCTTC; CDR3aa: CSARDAGHEQFF
d_gene: -; abundance: -; j_gene: TRBJ2-7; v_gene: TRBV28; CDR3nt: TGTGCCACCAACCAGGGTGGAGGGGGCTACGAGCAGTACTTC; CDR3aa: CATNQGGGGYEQYF
d_gene: TRBD1; abundance: -; j_gene: TRBJ1-2; v_gene: TRBV12-3/TRBV12-4; CDR3nt: TGTGCCAGCACCTACAGGGGCTATGGCTACACCTTC; CDR3aa: CASTYRGYGYTF
d_gene: -; abundance: -; j_gene: TRBJ1-5; v_gene: TRBV2; CDR3nt: TGTGCCAGCAGTGAAGTAGGGTTAGGGATCGGACAGCCCCAGCATTTT; CDR3aa: CASSEVGLGIGQPQHF
d_gene: TRBD2; abundance: -; j_gene: TRBJ2-1; v_gene: TRBV7-6; CDR3nt: TGTGCCAGCAGCAGAACCGGGACTAGCGGGAGTGCGCAGTTCTTC; CDR3aa: CASSRTGTSGSAQFF
d_gene: -; abundance: -; j_gene: TRBJ2-2; v_gene: TRBV5-6; CDR3nt: TGTGCCAGCAGCTTGGTTGGGCAGGGGATCTTCGGGGAGCTGTTTTTT; CDR3aa: CASSLVGQGIFGELFF
d_gene: -; abundance: -; j_gene: TRBJ1-1; v_gene: TRBV20-1; CDR3nt: TGCAGTGCTAGGCCCCTAGGAGGCGGCACTGAAGCTTTCTTT; CDR3aa: CSARPLGGGTEAFF
d_gene: TRBD1; abundance: -; j_gene: TRBJ1-4; v_gene: TRBV14; CDR3nt: TGTGCCAGCAGCCTATACAGGGGAACTAATGAAAAACTGTTTTTT; CDR3aa: CASSLYRGTNEKLFF
d_gene: TRBD1; abundance: -; j_gene: TRBJ2-2; v_gene: TRBV2; CDR3nt: TGTGCCAGCAGTGAGGGACAGGTTGGCGGCGGGGAGCTGTTTTTT; CDR3aa: CASSEGQVGGGELFF
d_gene: TRBD1; abundance: -; j_gene: TRBJ1-1; v_gene: TRBV25-1; CDR3nt: TGTGCCAGCAGTGTAACAGGGGACCTGGCCCTACTGGGAGCTTTCTTT; CDR3aa: CASSVTGDLALLGAFF
d_gene: TRBD1; abundance: few; j_gene: TRBJ2-5; v_gene: TRBV30; CDR3nt: TGTGCCGGAACCGGGACAGTACAAGAGACTCAGTACTTC; CDR3aa: CAGTGTVQETQYF
d_gene: -; abundance: -; j_gene: TRBJ1-1; v_gene: TRBV20-1; CDR3nt: TGCAGTGCGGACGGACTCATGAACACTGAAGCTTTCTTT; CDR3aa: CSADGLMNTEAFF
d_gene: TRBD1; abundance: few; j_gene: TRBJ2-2; v_gene: TRBV7-8; CDR3nt: TGTGCCAGCAGCTTAGGACAGGGCGCGAACACCGGGGAGCTGTTTTTT; CDR3aa: CASSLGQGANTGELFF
d_gene: -; abundance: few; j_gene: TRBJ2-1; v_gene: TRBV7-2; CDR3nt: TGTGCCAGCAGCATCTCCCATCTAGCGCTCTCCTACAATGAGCAGTTCTTC; CDR3aa: CASSISHLALSYNEQFF
d_gene: -; abundance: few; j_gene: TRBJ1-2; v_gene: TRBV6-2/TRBV6-3; CDR3nt: TGTGCCAGCAGTCTATTCCCAACTACCGGGCGGAATATCTATGGCTACACCTTC; CDR3aa: CASSLFPTTGRNIYGYTF
d_gene: -; abundance: few; j_gene: TRBJ1-1; v_gene: TRBV7-8; CDR3nt: TGTGCCAGCAGCGGCCGGTCCGACGGGGCTGGTGAAGCTTTCTTT; CDR3aa: CASSGRSDGAGEAFF
d_gene: TRBD2; abundance: few; j_gene: TRBJ2-1; v_gene: TRBV7-6; CDR3nt: TGTGCCAGCAGCTTAGGTAGCGGGAGAGGGGCCTACAATGAGCAGTTCTTC; CDR3aa: CASSLGSGRGAYNEQFF
d_gene: TRBD1; abundance: many; j_gene: TRBJ2-4; v_gene: TRBV5-5; CDR3nt: TGTGCCAGCAGCTTGGGGGACAGGGGGGTAGCCAAAAACATTCAGTACTTC; CDR3aa: CASSLGDRGVAKNIQYF